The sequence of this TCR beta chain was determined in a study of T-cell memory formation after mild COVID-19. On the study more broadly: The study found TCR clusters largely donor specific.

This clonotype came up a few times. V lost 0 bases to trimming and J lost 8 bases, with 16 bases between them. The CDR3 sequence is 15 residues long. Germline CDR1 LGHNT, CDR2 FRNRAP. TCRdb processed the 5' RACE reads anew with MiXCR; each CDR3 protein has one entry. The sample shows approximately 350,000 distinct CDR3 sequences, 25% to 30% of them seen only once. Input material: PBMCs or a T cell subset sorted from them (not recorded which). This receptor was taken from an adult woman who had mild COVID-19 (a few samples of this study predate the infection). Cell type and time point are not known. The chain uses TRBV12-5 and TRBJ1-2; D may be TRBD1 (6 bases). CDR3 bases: TGTGCTAGTGGTTTGGTACTATCAGGGGCTCAAGGCTACACCTTC. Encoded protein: CASGLVLSGAQGYTF.